Listed below are T cell receptor beta chains from one sample, sequenced in a study of CD8 T cells in Susac syndrome. TCRdb ran MiXCR on the immunoSEQ multiplex PCR reads and lists one entry per CDR3 protein. The sample lists approximately 46,000 distinct CDR3 sequences, 80% to 95% occurring once. Specimen: CD8+ T cells from PBMCs. Receptor source: a human donor in good health. Each CDR3 is given with its conserved first and last residue. The D gene is left open where the match is weak. Size is omitted from some rows. Given values are once, few, many or a class for expanded clones.

D,J,V,size,CDR3,DNA
TRBD1,TRBJ1-2,TRBV2,few,CATGQGPAPRYGYTF,TGTGCCACGGGACAGGGGCCAGCTCCGCGATATGGCTACACCTTC
-,TRBJ2-7,TRBV6-2/TRBV6-3,-,CASSYPLYEQYF,TGTGCCAGCAGTTATCCCCTATACGAGCAGTACTTC
-,TRBJ2-6,TRBV5-1,-,CASGQRSGTSFRGANVLTF,TGCGCCAGCGGCCAGCGATCCGGGACATCCTTTAGGGGGGCCAACGTCCTGACTTTC
-,TRBJ2-7,TRBV10-3,-,CATGPGLSYEQYF,TGTGCCACCGGTCCGGGATTATCCTACGAGCAGTACTTC
TRBD2,TRBJ2-7,TRBV3-1,-,CASSRGLAVYEQYF,TGTGCCAGCAGCCGCGGACTAGCGGTCTACGAGCAGTACTTC
TRBD1,TRBJ2-1,TRBV7-2,-,CASSSNRGSSYNEQFF,TGTGCCAGCAGCTCAAACAGGGGTAGCTCCTACAATGAGCAGTTCTTC
TRBD1,TRBJ1-1,TRBV6-5,-,CASSYVGAQGGTNTEAFF,TGTGCCAGCAGTTATGTGGGGGCGCAGGGGGGGACGAACACTGAAGCTTTCTTT
TRBD2,TRBJ2-3,TRBV5-1,-,CASRKTSAGGHSTDTQYF,TGCGCCAGCAGAAAAACCTCTGCGGGAGGGCATAGCACAGATACGCAGTATTTT
-,TRBJ2-1,TRBV14,-,CASGAGSYNEQFF,TGTGCCAGCGGGGCCGGCTCCTACAATGAGCAGTTCTTC
-,TRBJ2-5,TRBV25-1,-,CASSHGTQYF,TGTGCCAGCAGTCACGGGACCCAGTACTTC
-,TRBJ2-7,TRBV6-6,-,CASSYSRGDNEQYF,TGTGCCAGCAGCTACTCTAGGGGGGACAACGAGCAGTACTTC
-,TRBJ1-2,TRBV29-1,-,CSVEDNGLPYGYTF,TGCAGCGTTGAAGATAATGGCCTCCCGTATGGCTACACCTTC
TRBD2,TRBJ2-1,TRBV12-3/TRBV12-4,-,CASSLTSGYNEQFF,TGTGCCAGCAGTTTAACTAGCGGTTACAATGAGCAGTTCTTC
-,TRBJ2-1,TRBV10-1,-,CASSDPDPSNEQFF,TGCGCCAGCAGTGACCCGGACCCCAGTAATGAGCAGTTCTTC
-,TRBJ2-7,TRBV14,-,CASSQDLRSPWSEQYF,TGTGCCAGCAGCCAAGATTTACGGTCCCCGTGGTCCGAGCAGTACTTC
-,TRBJ1-1,TRBV19,-,CASTTGMNTEAFF,TGTGCCAGTACCACAGGGATGAACACTGAAGCTTTCTTT
TRBD2,TRBJ2-1,TRBV5-1,once,CASSFSGSYYNEQFF,TGCGCCAGCAGCTTTAGCGGGAGCTATTACAATGAGCAGTTCTTC
-,TRBJ1-4,TRBV21-1,-,CASSSPPGQRREKLFF,TGTGCCAGCAGCAGCCCGCCGGGGCAGAGGCGCGAAAAACTGTTTTTT
-,TRBJ2-1,TRBV19,-,CASSIVPTTNNEQFF,TGTGCCAGTAGTATAGTCCCGACTACTAACAATGAGCAGTTCTTC
-,TRBJ1-1,TRBV30,-,CACRRNTEAFF,TGTGCCTGTAGGAGGAACACTGAAGCTTTCTTT
-,TRBJ2-1,TRBV29-1,-,CSVVGTESYNEQFF,TGCAGCGTTGTCGGGACCGAGTCCTACAATGAGCAGTTCTTC
TRBD2,TRBJ2-2,TRBV10-1,once,CASSPILASTGELFF,TGCGCCAGCAGCCCTATACTAGCGAGCACCGGGGAGCTGTTTTTT
-,TRBJ2-1,TRBV7-9,-,CASRYEGGGYNEQFF,TGTGCCAGCAGGTACGAGGGAGGGGGCTACAATGAGCAGTTCTTC
TRBD1,TRBJ1-1,TRBV15,-,CATGRSYPGQGAGMNTEAFF,TGTGCCACCGGCAGATCCTATCCGGGACAGGGGGCGGGGATGAACACTGAAGCTTTCTTT
TRBD2,TRBJ2-5,TRBV5-1,-,CASSFSGLAAGETQYF,TGCGCCAGCAGCTTTTCCGGACTAGCGGCGGGAGAGACCCAGTACTTC
-,TRBJ2-7,TRBV12-3/TRBV12-4,-,CASSDGLSSYEQYF,TGTGCCAGCAGCGACGGGCTCAGCTCCTACGAGCAGTACTTC
-,TRBJ2-7,TRBV5-6,-,CASSFARPVIYEQYF,TGTGCCAGCAGCTTCGCCCGACCCGTAATCTACGAGCAGTACTTC
TRBD1,TRBJ2-7,TRBV25-1,-,CASSESGTGTYEQYF,TGTGCCAGCAGTGAGTCCGGGACAGGAACCTACGAGCAGTACTTC
-,TRBJ2-3,TRBV5-1,-,CASSFGGVDTQYF,TGCGCCAGCAGCTTCGGTGGGGTAGATACGCAGTATTTT
TRBD2,TRBJ2-6,TRBV12-3/TRBV12-4,-,CASSSLGREARWGANVLTF,TGTGCCAGCAGTTCCTTGGGGCGGGAGGCACGGTGGGGGGCCAACGTCCTGACTTTC
TRBD1,TRBJ1-1,TRBV5-1,-,CASSFTGVAFF,TGCGCCAGCAGCTTCACAGGGGTAGCTTTCTTT
TRBD1,TRBJ1-2,TRBV4-1,-,CASSQGPGQNYEYTF,TGCGCCAGCAGCCAGGGCCCGGGACAGAACTATGAATACACCTTC
-,TRBJ2-7,TRBV12-3/TRBV12-4,few,CASGQKSDVIQYEQYF,TGTGCCAGCGGACAGAAATCGGACGTAATACAATACGAGCAGTACTTC
-,TRBJ1-1,TRBV10-3,-,CAISGVDTEAFF,TGTGCCATCAGTGGGGTGGACACTGAAGCTTTCTTT
TRBD1,TRBJ1-2,TRBV20-1,-,CSAKIDPGTDRNGYTF,TGCAGTGCCAAAATAGACCCCGGGACAGATAGAAATGGCTACACCTTC
-,TRBJ2-2,TRBV7-8,-,CASIPLARSNTGELFF,TGTGCCAGCATTCCCCTCGCGCGGTCGAACACCGGGGAGCTGTTTTTT
-,TRBJ2-7,TRBV7-9,-,CASTDGPYEQYF,TGTGCCAGCACAGACGGACCCTACGAGCAGTACTTC
-,TRBJ2-7,TRBV20-1,few,CSARVDPSYEQYF,TGCAGTGCTAGAGTAGACCCTTCGTACGAGCAGTACTTC
TRBD1,TRBJ1-5,TRBV2,-,CASGGGGGNSNQPQHF,TGTGCCAGCGGCGGAGGGGGCGGCAATAGCAATCAGCCCCAGCATTTT
-,TRBJ2-7,TRBV10-3,-,CATEEAGVSYEQYF,TGTGCCACCGAGGAGGCCGGCGTCTCCTACGAGCAGTACTTC